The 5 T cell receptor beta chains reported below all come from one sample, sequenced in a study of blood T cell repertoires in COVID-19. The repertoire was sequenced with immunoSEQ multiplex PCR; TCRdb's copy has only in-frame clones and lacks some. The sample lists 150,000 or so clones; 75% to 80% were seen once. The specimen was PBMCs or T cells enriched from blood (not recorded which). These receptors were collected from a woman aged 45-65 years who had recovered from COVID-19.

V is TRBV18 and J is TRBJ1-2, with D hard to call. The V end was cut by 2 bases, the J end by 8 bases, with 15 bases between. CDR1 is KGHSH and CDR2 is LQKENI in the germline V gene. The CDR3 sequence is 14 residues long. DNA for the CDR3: TGTGCCAGCTCACCAATGGGCAGGCGCGTGGGCTACACCTTC. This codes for CASSPMGRRVGYTF.

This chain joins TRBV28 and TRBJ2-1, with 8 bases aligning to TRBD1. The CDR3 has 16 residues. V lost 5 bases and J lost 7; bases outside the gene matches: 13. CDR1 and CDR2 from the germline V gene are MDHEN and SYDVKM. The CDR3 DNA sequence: TGTGCCAGCAGTACGATAACGAGACACAGGGGGAATGAGCAGTTCTTC. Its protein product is CASSTITRHRGNEQFF.

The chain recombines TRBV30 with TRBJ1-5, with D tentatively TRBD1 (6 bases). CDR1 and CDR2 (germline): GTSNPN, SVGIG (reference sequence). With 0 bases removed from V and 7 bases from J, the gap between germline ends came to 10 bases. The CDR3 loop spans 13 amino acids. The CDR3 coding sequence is TGTGCCTGGAGTGTACAGGGTAAACAGCCCCAGCATTTT. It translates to CAWSVQGKQPQHF. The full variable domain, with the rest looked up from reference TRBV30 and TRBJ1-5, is SQTIHQWPATLVQPVGSPLSLECTVEGTSNPNLYWYRQAAGRGLQLLFYSVGIGQISSEVPQNLSASRPQDRQFILSSKKLLLSDSGFYLCAWSVQGKQPQHFGDGTRLSIL.

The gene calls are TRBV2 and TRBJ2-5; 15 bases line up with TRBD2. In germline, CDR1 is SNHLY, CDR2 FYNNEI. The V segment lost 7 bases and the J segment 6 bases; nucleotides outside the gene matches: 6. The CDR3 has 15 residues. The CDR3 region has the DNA TGTGCCAGCACCAGGACTAGCGGGGGGGGTAAGACCCAGTACTTC. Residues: CASTRTSGGGKTQYF.

The CDR3 nucleotides are TGTGCCAGCAGCCGGGACTACACAGATACGCAGTATTTT. The encoded protein is CASSRDYTDTQYF. The chain uses TRBV9 and TRBJ2-3; 7 positions match TRBD2. The germline CDR1 and CDR2 sequences are SGDLS and YYNGEE. With 4 bases clipped from V and 2 bases from J, the junction kept 1 base outside the gene matches. The CDR3 loop spans 13 amino acids.